These 2 T cell receptor beta chains were sequenced from one sample in a study of blood T cells in healthy people across ages. It was with a sample-barcoded 5' primer and a J-beta primer mix that a second PCR of about 6 to 12 cycles was run. TCRdb itself ran the 5' RACE reads through MiXCR, one entry per CDR3 protein. Altogether hundreds of thousands of distinct CDR3 sequences are present, about a quarter being singletons, with the ten largest covering about 3.3%. These same data were also listed under a study on T cells of mothers and their children.

The sequencing sample was made of blood. The receptors were gathered from a boy between 2 and 10 years old in good health.

CDR3 DNA: TGTGCCAGCAGCTTAGTCAGGGACCCTGAAGCTTTCTTT. Translated, it gives CASSLVRDPEAFF. The chain recombines TRBV7-9 with TRBJ1-1; possible D gene TRBD1, 5 bases. The CDR3 runs to 13 residues. V shed 1 base and J shed 6 bases, with 9 bases lying between them. Germline loops: CDR1 SEHNR, CDR2 FQNEAQ (reference sequence).

The rearrangement joins TRBV7-9 to TRBJ2-5, with D possibly matching TRBD2 (6 bases). V lost 3 bases to trimming and J lost 1 base, with 9 bases between them. CDR3 length: 14 amino acids. The germline CDR1 and CDR2 sequences are SEHNR and FQNEAQ (reference sequence). CDR3 sequence (DNA): TGTGCCAGCAGCTTTGCGGGGTCCCAAGAGACCCAGTACTTC. It codes for CASSFAGSQETQYF. Complete variable domain (other parts from reference TRBV7-9 and TRBJ2-5): DTGVSQNPRHKITKRGQNVTFRCDPISEHNRLYWYRQTLGQGPEFLTYFQNEAQLEKSRLLSDRFSAERPKGSFSTLEIQRTEQGDSAMYLCASSFAGSQETQYFGPGTRLLVL.